The clone carrying this TCR beta chain was observed at least ten times. Time point meaning: newly diagnosed GD, antithyroid drugs for less than 3 months. Generation of the TCR library employed RNA extracted from PBMCs. Germline CDR1 and CDR2: GTSNPN and SVGIG (reference sequence). V was trimmed by 2 bases and J by 1 base, leaving 8 bases between them. The CDR3 extends over 13 amino acids. The source of the sample is a study of regulatory T cells in long-lasting Graves disease. Building the TCR beta libraries relied on iRepertoire HTBI primers, and CDR3 regions underwent Arm-PCR. TCRdb re-analysed the multiplex PCR reads in MiXCR, keeping a single row per CDR3 protein. The table has approximately 400,000 distinct CDR3 sequences, 12% seen once. In addition, the sample was reused for a study of T cells in Graves' hyperthyroidism and ophthalmopathy.

This specimen consisted of peripheral blood mononuclear cells (PBMCs), obtained at new diagnosis, from a patient treated with antithyroid drugs. The chain links TRBV30 to TRBJ1-1; D remains ambiguous. This TCR derives from a woman aged 18 to 35 with Graves disease. CDR3 DNA: TGTGCCTGGAGTTGGGCACCGAACACTGAAGCTTTCTTT. Residues: CAWSWAPNTEAFF.